Listed below are T cell receptor beta chains from one sample, sequenced in a study of Ad26.COV2.S vaccination and SARS-CoV-2 variants. The assay was immunoSEQ multiplex PCR, and TCRdb's table has in-frame clones only and misses some. The data contain around 320,000 clones, around 84% of them singletons. This specimen was peripheral blood, taken in a trial of Ad26.COV2.S vaccine versus placebo. Source of these receptors: a person aged 18-60 years who received the Ad26.COV2.S COVID-19 vaccine or a placebo. The CDR3 runs from the conserved cysteine through the conserved F or W.

v_gene: TRBV27
CDR3aa: CASRTYGDGANTEAFF

v_gene: TRBV3-1/TRBV3-2
CDR3aa: CASSQFAGVGYEQYF

v_gene: TRBV9
CDR3aa: CASSARTGSNTGELFF

v_gene: TRBV5-1
CDR3aa: CASSLGFVQGIPDTQYF

v_gene: TRBV11-2
CDR3aa: CASSLDSGTTYEQYF

v_gene: TRBV4-2
CDR3aa: CASSQAEGAIRYTF

v_gene: TRBV10-3
CDR3aa: CAISPGQGNNQPQHF

v_gene: TRBV6-5
CDR3aa: CASELYQETQYF

v_gene: TRBV4-1
CDR3aa: CASSQGQNTEAFF

v_gene: TRBV2
CDR3aa: CASSDLGGIVDEKLFF

v_gene: TRBV6-5
CDR3aa: CASSYYQGGQPQHF

v_gene: TRBV6-1
CDR3aa: CASSESVFQNTEAFF

v_gene: TRBV12-3/TRBV12-4
CDR3aa: CASSLGTGSDF

v_gene: TRBV6-5
CDR3aa: CASRLPGVYNEQFF

v_gene: TRBV19
CDR3aa: CASVRGGSNQPQHF

v_gene: TRBV11-2
CDR3aa: CASSLYYEGSSNQPQHF

v_gene: TRBV20-1
CDR3aa: CSASWHEQYF

v_gene: TRBV18
CDR3aa: CASSPEGGTEAFF

v_gene: TRBV27
CDR3aa: CASSLLQGGAYNSPLHF

v_gene: TRBV7-2
CDR3aa: CASSKNYGYTF

v_gene: TRBV6-1
CDR3aa: CASSEAPPVNSNQPQHF

v_gene: TRBV27
CDR3aa: CASSSGTDAFRETQYF

v_gene: TRBV6-5
CDR3aa: CASSYHRQGAYEQYF

v_gene: TRBV7-6
CDR3aa: CASSFRGNTEAFF

v_gene: TRBV9
CDR3aa: CASSVLGGGNSYNEQFF

v_gene: TRBV3-1/TRBV3-2
CDR3aa: CASSQVTGGGRTEAFF

v_gene: TRBV2
CDR3aa: CARGGLGGYTF

v_gene: TRBV7-2
CDR3aa: CASSLDRVPRGEQFF

v_gene: TRBV5-1
CDR3aa: CASRDREDEQYF

v_gene: TRBV3-1/TRBV3-2
CDR3aa: CASSQDGLGGFSDTQYF

v_gene: TRBV10-3
CDR3aa: CAISEIQGPDTQYF

v_gene: TRBV2
CDR3aa: CASSAGEAGNQPQHF

v_gene: TRBV7-3
CDR3aa: CASSHTKTGVFDEQFF

v_gene: TRBV30
CDR3aa: CAWSGGLAFETQYF

v_gene: TRBV20-1
CDR3aa: CSASTPGEGSLHF

v_gene: TRBV27
CDR3aa: CASSLAGRSILSYGYTF

v_gene: TRBV4-1
CDR3aa: CASSQNLGRGAQETQYF

v_gene: TRBV2
CDR3aa: CASTPGRSSYEQYF

v_gene: TRBV18
CDR3aa: CASSPPIIGGANNEQFF

v_gene: TRBV18
CDR3aa: CASSTGRVEYTEAFF

v_gene: TRBV6-5
CDR3aa: CASSQDRGVQFF

v_gene: TRBV4-1
CDR3aa: CASSLRTGEGKGRTEAFF

v_gene: TRBV7-9
CDR3aa: CASSLKGLYGYTF

v_gene: TRBV2
CDR3aa: CASSSAGSYGETQYF

v_gene: TRBV25-1
CDR3aa: CASSESRGGSDTQYF

v_gene: TRBV5-4
CDR3aa: CASSLGGTGRTGELFF

v_gene: TRBV12-5
CDR3aa: CASGLRPGQEAFF

v_gene: TRBV30
CDR3aa: CAWTRTTGSTEAFF

v_gene: TRBV25-1
CDR3aa: CASSANPGTGTYEQYF

v_gene: TRBV5-1
CDR3aa: CASSSLSGGYTF

v_gene: TRBV7-7
CDR3aa: CASSPLGLAGLAGELFF

v_gene: TRBV7-3
CDR3aa: CASSLTHTYEQYF

v_gene: TRBV30
CDR3aa: CAWKLMGNTGNTIYF

v_gene: TRBV19
CDR3aa: CASSARGSSYNSPLHF